Listed here are 25 T cell receptor beta chains from one sample, sequenced in a study of blood T cells in healthy people across ages (dated by TCRdb to between 2014 and 2016). The library was obtained by 5' RACE. The sequencer was an Illumina HiSeq 2500. A second PCR of roughly 7 to 12 cycles was run with a J-beta primer mix and a sample-barcoded 5' primer. The public reads were reprocessed in TCRdb via fastp at Q25 and MiXCR, keeping in-frame beta chains. One record per CDR3 amino acid sequence lists the most common genes and DNA. Within this sample are 1,500,000 or so distinct CDR3 sequences, with 45% to 70% of them counted one time only. The ten top clones hold about 6.3% of the sample. The sample taken for sequencing was blood. These receptors all stem from a young man in good health.

V is TRBV10-3 and J is TRBJ1-2; D possibly corresponds to TRBD1 (5 bases). The germline V gene has CDR1 ENHRY and CDR2 SYGVKD. The CDR3 runs to 13 residues. V shed 4 bases and J shed 1 base, with 7 bases lying between them. Here the CDR3 DNA reads TGTGCCATCAGTGGACAGTTTAACTATGGCTACACCTTC. Its protein product is CAISGQFNYGYTF.

The chain recombines TRBV20-1 with TRBJ2-3; TRBD1 might be the D (5 bases). The CDR3 loop spans 12 amino acids. Between the trimmed V and J ends, which lost 7 bases and 2 bases, there was a span of 10 bases. Germline-derived CDR1 and CDR2 are DFQATT and SNEGSKA (reference sequence). DNA of the CDR3: TGCAGTGTTAAGACAGACACAGATACGCAGTATTTT. This gives the protein CSVKTDTDTQYF.

This clonotype has only a few counts. The CDR3: CACPSSRNSPLHF. The DNA for the CDR3 is TGTGCCTGCCCCAGCAGCCGAAATTCACCCCTCCACTTT. The chain recombines TRBV30 with TRBJ1-6; no clear D. Germline V gene lookup returns CDR1 GTSNPN and CDR2 SVGIG (reference sequence). This CDR3 is built from 13 residues. The ends were cut back, 6 bases at V and 7 bases at J, with 13 bases in the middle.

V is TRBV20-1 and J is TRBJ2-3; D remains unclear. The CDR3 runs 14 residues. Germline CDR1 reads DFQATT; CDR2 reads SNEGSKA (reference sequence). V lost 3 bases and J lost 2, with 12 bases in between. In nucleotides, the CDR3 is TGCAGTGCTAGCAGTCCCAAGTTCACAGATACGCAGTATTTT. Amino acids: CSASSPKFTDTQYF.

This sequence joins TRBV6-5 and TRBJ2-3; TRBD1 aligns across 8 bases. CDR1 and CDR2 (germline): MNHEY, SVGAGI. V was clipped by 0 bases and J by 0 bases; unmatched bases: 11. CDR3 length: 19 amino acids. The CDR3 DNA reads TGTGCCAGCAGTTACTCAGCGACAGGGGAGTCCCCTAGCACAGATACGCAGTATTTT. This sequence encodes CASSYSATGESPSTDTQYF.

A word on this clonotype: One end of the junction varies from germline; a read error may be responsible. The chain joins TRBV27 to TRBJ2-7, with D perhaps TRBD2 (5 bases). Germline CDR1 reads MNHEY; CDR2 reads SMNVEV (reference sequence). The CDR3 runs 13 residues. CDR3 loop: CASSFGLSYGQYF. The CDR3 nucleotides are TGTGCCAGCAGTTTCGGACTTTCATACGGGCAGTACTTC.

The rearrangement joins TRBV10-3 to TRBJ2-1; TRBD2 agrees at 9 bases. The CDR3 is 16 residues long. Germline V CDR1 and CDR2: ENHRY, SYGVKD. V dropped 6 bases and J dropped 6; count of bases not matched to a gene: 12. CDR3 sequence (DNA): TGTGCCATCAGCACTGCCGGGACTAGCAGCGTCAATGAGCAGTTCTTC. It encodes CAISTAGTSSVNEQFF.

This clonotype was picked up a small number of times. CDR3 sequence: CASSESSGSSYNEQFF. CDR3 nucleotides: TGTGCCAGCAGTGAATCGAGCGGGAGCTCCTACAATGAGCAGTTCTTC. The V and J genes are TRBV6-4 and TRBJ2-1; 8 bases are a match to TRBD2. Germline V gives CDR1 MRHNA, CDR2 SNTAGT. With 3 bases clipped from V and 0 bases from J, the junction kept 4 bases outside the gene matches. The CDR3 runs 16 residues.

The chain employs TRBV10-3 and TRBJ2-4; maybe TRBD1 (5 bases). The J call may be in error: the DNA end matches TRBJ2-7 better. The CDR3 runs to 12 residues. Germline V gene lookup returns CDR1 ENHRY and CDR2 SYGVKD. This chain's CDR3 is CAIKKDRAEQYF. The DNA of the CDR3 is TGTGCCATCAAGAAAGACAGAGCCGAGCAGTACTTC.

This clonotype turned up a few times. V is TRBV7-9 and J is TRBJ1-2, with 7 bases that match TRBD1. J was trimmed by 0 bases and V by 5 bases; bases with no gene match: 3. The CDR3 runs to 14 residues. Germline lookup yields CDR1 SEHNR and CDR2 FQNEAQ (reference sequence). The CDR3 nucleotides read TGTGCCAGCAGCCCGACAGGGACTAACTATGGCTACACCTTC. Protein product: CASSPTGTNYGYTF.

The chain joins TRBV4-2 to TRBJ2-7; D might be TRBD2 (6 bases). The germline CDR1 and CDR2 sequences are LGHNA and YNFKEQ. The germline V and J ends were trimmed by 1 base and 4 bases, with 23 bases remaining between them. This CDR3 has 18 amino acids. CDR3 coding DNA: TGTGCCAGCAGCCAAGTCCCCAGCGGGCAGGGAATAAATTACGAGCAGTACTTC. It specifies CASSQVPSGQGINYEQYF.

This chain links TRBV29-1 with TRBJ1-1, with D possibly being TRBD1 (6 bases). CDR1 and CDR2 (germline): SQVTM, ANQGSEA. V was cut by 6 bases and J by 5 bases, with 13 bases left in between. CDR3 size: 12 residues. The CDR3 here is CSVPRQGTEAFF. In DNA, the CDR3 is TGCAGCGTCCCGCGGCAGGGGACTGAAGCTTTCTTT.

The gene calls are TRBV6-6 and TRBJ1-2; 9 bases line up with TRBD1. V gave up 6 bases and J gave up 4 bases; unmatched junction bases: 6. The CDR3 has 14 amino acids. CDR1 is MNHNY, CDR2 SVGAGI, per germline (reference sequence). CDR3 nucleotides: TGTGCCAGCAGCAATACAGGGGGCGGCTATGGCTACACCTTC. Protein sequence: CASSNTGGGYGYTF.

The J gene is TRBJ1-2, the V gene TRBV15, with a weak D call TRBD1 (6 bases). CDR1 and CDR2 from the germline V gene are LNHNV and YYDKDF (reference sequence). V shed 4 bases and J shed 7 bases, with 13 bases lying between them. This CDR3 spans 13 amino acids. CDR3 DNA: TGTGCCACCAGCAAGACAGGAAGTATTGGCTACACCTTC. It specifies CATSKTGSIGYTF. Complete variable domain (other parts from reference TRBV15 and TRBJ1-2): DAMVIQNPRYQVTQFGKPVTLSCSQTLNHNVMYWYQQKSSQAPKLLFHYYDKDFNNEADTPDNFQSRRPNTSFCFLDIRSPGLGDTAMYLCATSKTGSIGYTFGSGTRLTVV.

This chain uses TRBV20-1 with TRBJ2-1, with 9 bases matching TRBD2. CDR1 is DFQATT and CDR2 is SNEGSKA in the germline V gene (reference sequence). The CDR3 sequence is 16 residues long. V shed 0 bases and J 4 bases; nucleotides not matched to a gene: 7. CDR3 residues: CSARDRSSGDYNEQFF. In DNA, the CDR3 is TGCAGTGCTAGAGATCGGTCTAGCGGGGATTACAATGAGCAGTTCTTC.

This clonotype has only one observation. This chain links TRBV6-1 with TRBJ2-4, with D uncertain. The J call may be mistaken, given a closer DNA end match to TRBJ2-7. Germline lookup yields CDR1 MNHNS and CDR2 SASEGT. This CDR3 spans 16 amino acids. CDR3 in amino acids: CASSVSVFLPSYEQYF. CDR3 nucleotides: TGTGCCAGCAGTGTAAGCGTGTTCCTACCCAGTTACGAGCAGTACTTC.

The rearrangement joins TRBV7-6 to TRBJ2-2, with 7 bases aligning to TRBD1. J was trimmed by 6 bases and V by 5 bases; bases with no gene match: 12. The V gene's germline CDR1 is SGHVS and CDR2 FNYEAQ. The CDR3 has 16 amino acids. In DNA form, the CDR3 reads TGTGCCAGCAGCACTAGACAGGGAGTGGGCTCCGGGGAGCTGTTTTTT. It specifies CASSTRQGVGSGELFF.

The chain recombines TRBV18 with TRBJ2-7, with D hard to call. The better agreement between TRBJ2-5 and the DNA end casts doubt on the J call. Germline CDR1 and CDR2: KGHSH and LQKENI. The CDR3 consists of 13 residues. DNA for the CDR3: TGTGCCAGCTCACCCGCACTCCAAGAGACCCAGTACTTC. It encodes CASSPALQETQYF.

This chain joins TRBV5-1 and TRBJ2-7, with D maybe TRBD1 (5 bases). This CDR3 region has 16 residues. Germline V gene sequence: CDR1 SGHRS, CDR2 YFSETQ. The V and J ends lost 2 bases and 1 base respectively, with 16 bases between them. The CDR3 DNA follows: TGCGCCAGCAGCTTTAAGCAGGGCTTCGGATCCTACGAGCAGTACTTC. Amino acid sequence: CASSFKQGFGSYEQYF. The variable domain in full, with the rest retrieved from reference TRBV5-1 and TRBJ2-7, is KAGVTQTPRYLIKTRGQQVTLSCSPISGHRSVSWYQQTPGQGLQFLFEYFSETQRNKGNFPGRFSGRQFSNSRSEMNVSTLELGDSALYLCASSFKQGFGSYEQYFGPGTRLTVT.

The V call is TRBV7-9, the J call TRBJ2-7, with no clear D. Looked up from germline, CDR1 is SEHNR and CDR2 is FQNEAQ (reference sequence). The CDR3 is 15 residues long. V was pared by 1 base and J by 10 bases, with 20 bases between. The CDR3 bases are TGTGCCAGCAGCTTAGTGGAGCCCGGGTTAGGTGCCCAGTACTTC. Translation gives CASSLVEPGLGAQYF.

The chain couples TRBV20-1 to TRBJ2-7; TRBD1 matches at 8 bases. This CDR3 comprises 15 residues. Trimming at V came to 0 bases and at J to 2 bases, leaving 6 bases not matched to a gene. Germline assignment: CDR1 DFQATT and CDR2 SNEGSKA (reference sequence). CDR3 in DNA: TGCAGTGCTAGAGATCTGACAGGGGAAACCTACGAGCAGTACTTC. This codes for CSARDLTGETYEQYF.

The V and J genes are TRBV15 and TRBJ2-1; no reliable D call. This CDR3 comprises 12 residues. Germline-derived CDR1 and CDR2 are LNHNV and YYDKDF (reference sequence). With 4 bases removed from V and 4 bases from J, the gap between germline ends came to 5 bases. Here the CDR3 DNA reads TGTGCCACCAGCAAAGTGTACAATGAGCAGTTCTTC. Its protein product is CATSKVYNEQFF.

The chain recombines TRBV20-1 with TRBJ2-7, with 8 bases identical to TRBD2. V lost 7 bases and J lost 1; bases outside the gene matches: 18. Germline V lookup: CDR1 DFQATT, CDR2 SNEGSKA (reference sequence). The CDR3 runs to 17 residues. Here the CDR3 DNA reads TGCAGTGAACGCAATGACAGCGGGAGTTTGGATTCCTACGAGCAGTACTTC. The encoded protein is CSERNDSGSLDSYEQYF.

The chain employs TRBV29-1 and TRBJ2-1, with D tentatively TRBD1 (5 bases). Germline V gene data show CDR1 as SQVTM and CDR2 as ANQGSEA. The CDR3 totals 14 residues. The V end lost 4 bases, the J end lost 1 base, and 11 bases lay between the germline ends. The CDR3, as DNA: TGCAGCGTTGGGGCAGGGTTATCCTACAATGAGCAGTTCTTC. Translating it yields CSVGAGLSYNEQFF.

The genes are TRBV5-1 and TRBJ2-7, with 7 positions matching TRBD1. The J call could be wrong; TRBJ2-5 is a better fit for the DNA end. Germline assignment: CDR1 SGHRS and CDR2 YFSETQ. The CDR3 contains 17 residues. CDR3 sequence reads: CASSLALPTGLSETQYF. DNA of the CDR3: TGCGCCAGCAGCTTGGCCCTGCCGACAGGGCTGAGCGAGACCCAGTACTTC.